Detailed here is one TCR beta chain. Its antigen is still unknown. Combined were second doses at about 4 or about 12 weeks. The CDR3 covers 14 residues. Trimming shortened V by 5 bases and J by 0 bases, and 12 bases separated the two germline ends. Germline values: CDR1 SQVTM, CDR2 ANQGSEA. This record comes from a study of T cell responses to AZD1222 COVID-19 vaccine. Overall study findings and caveats: Donors, mostly white British, included more females; clonal diversity was possibly underestimated. The span of vaccine-associated CD4 TCRs extended across spike, with dominance at 160-218 and 743-854. Spike-specific TCR breadth and depth were elevated following two AZD1222 doses.

Sequencing used immunoSEQ multiplex PCR; TCRdb keeps in-frame clones, though not all of them. The table shows 120,000 or so clones, with around 83% occurring only once. This rearrangement joins TRBV29-1 to TRBJ2-3; D is unclear. This receptor was taken from an adult who received the AZD1222 COVID-19 vaccine. Source: peripheral blood, taken 28 days after the second AZD1222 dose. For the CDR3, the DNA is TGCAGCGTTAGGCAGTTTACTAGCACAGATACGCAGTATTTT. This encodes CSVRQFTSTDTQYF.